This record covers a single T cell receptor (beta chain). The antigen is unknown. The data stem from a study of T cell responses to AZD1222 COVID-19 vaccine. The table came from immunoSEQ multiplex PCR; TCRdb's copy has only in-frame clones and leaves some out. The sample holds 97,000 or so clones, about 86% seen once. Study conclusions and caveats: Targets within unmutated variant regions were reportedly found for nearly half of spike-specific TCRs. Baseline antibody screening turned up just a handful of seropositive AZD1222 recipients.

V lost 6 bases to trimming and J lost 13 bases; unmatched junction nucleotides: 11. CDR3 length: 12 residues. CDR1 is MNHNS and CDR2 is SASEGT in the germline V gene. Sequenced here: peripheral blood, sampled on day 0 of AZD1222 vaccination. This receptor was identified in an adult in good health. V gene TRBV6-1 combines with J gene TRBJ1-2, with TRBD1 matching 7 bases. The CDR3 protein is CASRRLTGVTTF. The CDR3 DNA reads TGTGCCAGCAGACGCCTTACAGGGGTCACCACCTTC.